The 3 T cell receptor beta chains listed next were all sequenced from one sample in a study of T cells in Graves' hyperthyroidism and ophthalmopathy. TCR beta CDR3 regions were amplified from RNA transcripts. TCR CDR3 underwent first-round RT-PCR with the HTBI primer set. TCRdb passed the multiplex PCR reads through MiXCR, listing each CDR3 protein once. The sample holds 300,000 to 400,000 distinct CDR3 sequences, around a sixth seen once. What was sequenced was blood. The source of these receptors is a woman in her forties or fifties with Graves' hyperthyroidism.

This chain links TRBV3-1 with TRBJ2-5; no definite D call. V was shortened by 2 bases and J by 1 base, with 2 bases between the two germline ends. CDR3 length: 12 residues. The V gene's germline CDR1 is LGHDT and CDR2 YNNKEL (reference sequence). The CDR3 is CASSQFQETQYF. Here the CDR3 DNA reads TGTGCCAGCAGCCAATTCCAAGAGACCCAGTACTTC.

On this clonotype itself: A read error may produce the germline difference seen at one junction end. The chain combines TRBV3-1 with TRBJ2-1; TRBD2 aligns across 13 bases. In germline, CDR1 is LGHDT, CDR2 YNNKEL (reference sequence). This CDR3 contains 13 residues. This CDR3 is CAAGLAGDNEQSF. As DNA, the CDR3 is TGTGCCGCAGGACTAGCGGGGGACAATGAGCAATCCTTC.

This clonotype was detected ten times or more. The chain employs TRBV11-2 and TRBJ2-5; a possible D gene is TRBD2 (5 bases). The CDR3 loop spans 13 amino acids. Germline V gives CDR1 SGHAT, CDR2 FQNNGV. The ends were cut back, 4 bases at V and 10 bases at J, with 16 bases in the middle. The CDR3 is CASSSGLPTIQYF. In nucleotides, the CDR3 is TGTGCCAGCAGCTCCGGACTCCCCACTATCCAGTACTTC. The whole variable domain, filled in from reference TRBV11-2 and TRBJ2-5, reads EAGVAQSPRYKIIEKRQSVAFWCNPISGHATLYWYQQILGQGPKLLIQFQNNGVVDDSQLPKDRFSAERLKGVDSTLKIQPAKLEDSAVYLCASSSGLPTIQYFGPGTRLLVL.